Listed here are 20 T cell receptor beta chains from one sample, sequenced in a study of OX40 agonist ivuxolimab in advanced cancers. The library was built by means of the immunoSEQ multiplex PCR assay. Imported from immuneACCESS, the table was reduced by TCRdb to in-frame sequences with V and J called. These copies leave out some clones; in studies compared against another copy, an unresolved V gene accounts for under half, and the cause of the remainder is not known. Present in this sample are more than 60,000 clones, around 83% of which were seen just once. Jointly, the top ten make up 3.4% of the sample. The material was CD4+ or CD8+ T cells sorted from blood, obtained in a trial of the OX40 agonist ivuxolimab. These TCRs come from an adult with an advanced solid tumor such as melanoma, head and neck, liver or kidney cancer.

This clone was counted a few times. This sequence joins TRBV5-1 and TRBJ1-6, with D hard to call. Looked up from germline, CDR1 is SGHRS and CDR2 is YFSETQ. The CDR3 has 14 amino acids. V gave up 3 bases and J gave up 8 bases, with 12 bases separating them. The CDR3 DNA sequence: TGCGCCAGCAGCTCAGGCTCCCATGATTCACCCCTCCACTTT. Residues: CASSSGSHDSPLHF.

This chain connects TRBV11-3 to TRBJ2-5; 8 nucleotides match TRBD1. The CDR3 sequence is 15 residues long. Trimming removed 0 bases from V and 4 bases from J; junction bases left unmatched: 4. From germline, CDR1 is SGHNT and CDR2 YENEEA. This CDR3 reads CASSLEGRGRETQYF. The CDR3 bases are TGTGCCAGCAGCTTAGAAGGCAGGGGGCGAGAGACCCAGTACTTC.

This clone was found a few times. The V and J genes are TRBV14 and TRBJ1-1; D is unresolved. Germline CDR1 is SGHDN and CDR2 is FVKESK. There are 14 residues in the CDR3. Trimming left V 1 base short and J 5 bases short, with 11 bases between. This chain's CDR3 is CASSQAGWRTEAFF. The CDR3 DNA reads TGTGCCAGCAGCCAAGCGGGGTGGCGAACTGAAGCTTTCTTT.

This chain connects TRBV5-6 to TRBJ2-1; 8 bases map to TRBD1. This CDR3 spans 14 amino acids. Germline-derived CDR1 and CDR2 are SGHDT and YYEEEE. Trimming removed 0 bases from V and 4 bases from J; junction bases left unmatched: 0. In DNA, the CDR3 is TGTGCCAGCAGCTTGGGGACAGGGTACAATGAGCAGTTCTTC. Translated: CASSLGTGYNEQFF. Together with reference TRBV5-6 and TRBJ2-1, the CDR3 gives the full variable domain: DAGVTQSPTHLIKTRGQQVTLRCSPKSGHDTVSWYQQALGQGPQFIFQYYEEEERQRGNFPDRFSGHQFPNYSSELNVNALLLGDSALYLCASSLGTGYNEQFFGPGTRLTVL.

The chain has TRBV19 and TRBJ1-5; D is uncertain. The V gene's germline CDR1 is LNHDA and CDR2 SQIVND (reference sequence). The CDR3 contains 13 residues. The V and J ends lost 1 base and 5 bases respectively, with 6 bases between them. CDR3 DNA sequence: TGTGCCAGTAGTATAGTTACTGATCAGCCCCAGCATTTT. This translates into CASSIVTDQPQHF.

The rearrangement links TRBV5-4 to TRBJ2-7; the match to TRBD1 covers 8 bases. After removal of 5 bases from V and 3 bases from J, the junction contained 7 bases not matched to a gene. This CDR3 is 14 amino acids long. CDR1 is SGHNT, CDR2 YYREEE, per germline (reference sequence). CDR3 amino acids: CASRNQGAGYEQYF. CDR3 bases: TGTGCCAGCAGGAACCAGGGGGCTGGCTACGAGCAGTACTTC.

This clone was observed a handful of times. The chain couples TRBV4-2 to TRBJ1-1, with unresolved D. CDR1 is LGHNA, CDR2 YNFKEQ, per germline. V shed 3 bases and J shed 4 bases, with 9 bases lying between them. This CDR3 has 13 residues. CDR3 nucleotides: TGTGCCAGCAGCCAGGGGTGGTCCACTGAAGCTTTCTTT. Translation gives CASSQGWSTEAFF.

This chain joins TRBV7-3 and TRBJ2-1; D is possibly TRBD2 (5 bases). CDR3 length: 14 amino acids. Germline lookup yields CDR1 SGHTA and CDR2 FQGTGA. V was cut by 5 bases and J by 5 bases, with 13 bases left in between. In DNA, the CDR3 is TGTGCCAGCAGCCCCACCGGGATCGACAATGAGCAGTTCTTC. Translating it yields CASSPTGIDNEQFF.

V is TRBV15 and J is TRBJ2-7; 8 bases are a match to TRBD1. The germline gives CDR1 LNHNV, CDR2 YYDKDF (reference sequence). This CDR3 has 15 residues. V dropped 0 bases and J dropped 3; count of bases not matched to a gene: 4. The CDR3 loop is CATSRERTGSYEQYF. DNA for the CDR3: TGTGCCACCAGCAGAGAAAGGACAGGGAGCTACGAGCAGTACTTC. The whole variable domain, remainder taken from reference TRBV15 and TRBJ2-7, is DAMVIQNPRYQVTQFGKPVTLSCSQTLNHNVMYWYQQKSSQAPKLLFHYYDKDFNNEADTPDNFQSRRPNTSFCFLDIRSPGLGDTAMYLCATSRERTGSYEQYFGPGTRLTVT.

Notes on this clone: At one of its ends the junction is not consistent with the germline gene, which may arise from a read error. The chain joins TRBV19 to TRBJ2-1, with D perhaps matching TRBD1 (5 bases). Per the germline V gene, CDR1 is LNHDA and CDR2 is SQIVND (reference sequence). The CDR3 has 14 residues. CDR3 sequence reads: CASRSGFSNNEQFF. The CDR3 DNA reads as TGTGCCAGTAGGTCAGGGTTCTCCAACAATGAGCAGTTCTTC.

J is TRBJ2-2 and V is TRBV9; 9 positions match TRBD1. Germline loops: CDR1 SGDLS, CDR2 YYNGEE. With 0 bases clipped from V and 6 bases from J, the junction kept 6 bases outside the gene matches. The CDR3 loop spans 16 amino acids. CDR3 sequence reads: CASSVVSQGASGELFF. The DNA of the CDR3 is TGTGCCAGCAGCGTAGTTTCACAGGGGGCCTCCGGGGAGCTGTTTTTT.

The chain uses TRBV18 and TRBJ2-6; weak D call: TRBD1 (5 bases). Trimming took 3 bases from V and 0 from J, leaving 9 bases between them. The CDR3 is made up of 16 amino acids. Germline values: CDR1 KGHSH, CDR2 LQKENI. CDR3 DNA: TGTGCCAGCTCACCTTCTAGGGGCTCTGGGGCCAACGTCCTGACTTTC. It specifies CASSPSRGSGANVLTF.

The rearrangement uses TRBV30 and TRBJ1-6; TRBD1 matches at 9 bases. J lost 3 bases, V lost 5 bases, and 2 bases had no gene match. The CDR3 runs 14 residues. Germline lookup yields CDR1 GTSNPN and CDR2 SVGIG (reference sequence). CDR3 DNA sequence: TGTGCCTGGGACAGGGGGAACTATAATTCACCCCTCCACTTT. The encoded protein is CAWDRGNYNSPLHF. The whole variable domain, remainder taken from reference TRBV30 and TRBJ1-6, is SQTIHQWPATLVQPVGSPLSLECTVEGTSNPNLYWYRQAAGRGLQLLFYSVGIGQISSEVPQNLSASRPQDRQFILSSKKLLLSDSGFYLCAWDRGNYNSPLHFGNGTRLTVT.

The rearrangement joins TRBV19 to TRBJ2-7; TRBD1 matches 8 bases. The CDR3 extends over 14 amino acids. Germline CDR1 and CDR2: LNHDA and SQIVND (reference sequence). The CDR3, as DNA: TGTGCTTCAGTAAGGGGGACAGGCCCGTACGAGCAGTACTTC. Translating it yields CASVRGTGPYEQYF.

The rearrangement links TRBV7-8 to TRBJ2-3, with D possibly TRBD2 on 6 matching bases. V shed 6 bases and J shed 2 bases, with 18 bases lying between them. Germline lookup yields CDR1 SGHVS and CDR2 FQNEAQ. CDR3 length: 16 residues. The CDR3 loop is CASRSPRAGTTDTQYF. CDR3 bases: TGTGCCAGCAGATCCCCCCGGGCGGGGACCACAGATACGCAGTATTTT.

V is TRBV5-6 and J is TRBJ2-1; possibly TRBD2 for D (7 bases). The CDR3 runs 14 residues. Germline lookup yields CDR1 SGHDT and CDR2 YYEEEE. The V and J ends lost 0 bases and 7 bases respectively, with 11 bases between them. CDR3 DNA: TGTGCCAGCAGCTTGGACAGGGAGGGAAATGAGCAGTTCTTC. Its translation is CASSLDREGNEQFF.

The CDR3 DNA reads as TGCGCCAGCAGCGCGGGACAGGACCCCTCCTACAATGAGCAGTTCTTC. It yields the protein CASSAGQDPSYNEQFF. This chain joins TRBV5-1 and TRBJ2-1, with 8 bases matching TRBD1. This CDR3 region has 16 residues. The V gene end was trimmed by 4 bases and the J gene end by 0 bases; junction bases not matched to a gene: 6. Germline CDR1 is SGHRS and CDR2 is YFSETQ.

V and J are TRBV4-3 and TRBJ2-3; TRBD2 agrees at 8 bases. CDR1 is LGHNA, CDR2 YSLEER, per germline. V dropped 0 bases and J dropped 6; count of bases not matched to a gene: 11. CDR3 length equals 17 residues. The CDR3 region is CASSQDVSGASLDTQYF. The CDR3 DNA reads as TGCGCCAGCAGCCAAGATGTTAGCGGGGCGTCTCTTGATACGCAGTATTTT.

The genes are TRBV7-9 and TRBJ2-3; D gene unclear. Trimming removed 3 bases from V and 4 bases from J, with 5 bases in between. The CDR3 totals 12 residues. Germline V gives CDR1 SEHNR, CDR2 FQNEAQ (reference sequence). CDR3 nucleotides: TGTGCCAGCAGCTTCCAATCAGATACGCAGTATTTT. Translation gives CASSFQSDTQYF.

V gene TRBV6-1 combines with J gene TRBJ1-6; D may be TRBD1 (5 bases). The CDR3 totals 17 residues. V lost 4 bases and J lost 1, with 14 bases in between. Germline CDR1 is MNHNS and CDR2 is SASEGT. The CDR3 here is CASSVGRKGSYNSPLHF. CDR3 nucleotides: TGTGCCAGCAGTGTGGGTCGCAAGGGGTCCTATAATTCACCCCTCCACTTT.